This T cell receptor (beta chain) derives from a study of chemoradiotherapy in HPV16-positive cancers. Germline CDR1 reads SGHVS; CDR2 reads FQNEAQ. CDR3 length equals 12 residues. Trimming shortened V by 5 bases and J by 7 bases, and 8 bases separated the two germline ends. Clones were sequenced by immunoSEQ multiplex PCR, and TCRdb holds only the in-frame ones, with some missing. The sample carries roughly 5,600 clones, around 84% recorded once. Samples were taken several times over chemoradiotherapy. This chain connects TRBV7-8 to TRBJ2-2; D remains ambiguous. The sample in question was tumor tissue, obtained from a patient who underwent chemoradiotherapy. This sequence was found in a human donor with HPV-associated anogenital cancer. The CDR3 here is CASSSKGGELFF. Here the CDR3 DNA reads TGTGCCAGCAGCAGCAAAGGCGGGGAGCTGTTTTTT.